A selection of T cell receptor beta chains follows, all from one sample in a study of OX40 agonist ivuxolimab in advanced cancers. Repertoires were generated with immunoSEQ multiplex PCR, while TCRdb's copy carries only in-frame clones and drops some. The sample yields around 20,000 clones, 75% to 85% seen once. Sequenced material: CD4+ or CD8+ T cells sorted from blood, taken in a trial of the OX40 agonist ivuxolimab. Receptor source: an adult with an advanced solid tumor such as melanoma, head and neck, liver or kidney cancer. Both conserved end residues are part of each CDR3.

>TRBV4-2
CASSQNYGANVLTF
>TRBV18
CASSPTGTGGYEQYF
>TRBV7-2
CASSSNYEQYF
>TRBV9
CASSVTTGNTGFETQYF
>TRBV30
CAWRAWTVNTEAFF
>TRBV2
CASNLLAGAYNEQFF
>TRBV19
CASTRGRVNTGELFF
>TRBV23-1
CASSSQVGQYPYEQYF
>TRBV10-2
CASSGGSISSNTEAFF
>TRBV4-1
CASSQGETGNQPQHF
>TRBV5-1
CASRRTGGDYGYTF
>TRBV7-9
CASSFRGKLRTEAFF
>TRBV25-1
CASSPTSRRRWYF
>TRBV6-4
CASSPTGGSYEQYF
>TRBV4-2
CASSQKFSGEGYEQYF
>TRBV6-1
CASSELASGTYEQYF
>TRBV11-1
CASSSDLSGRGGETQYF
>TRBV28
CASMGLYYGYTF
>TRBV7-9
CASSISPFRVKDYEQYF
>TRBV9
CASSVAGTFGYTF
>TRBV7-2
CASSLFADTQYF
>TRBV7-2
CASSPSGVEQYF
>TRBV6-5
CASSGLAGVGTQYF
>TRBV30
CAWRGYQETQYF
>TRBV6-1
CASSKDRGGPTGELFF
>TRBV7-9
CASSLEGQRTYEQYF
>TRBV25-1
CASSEYGFGDLSDEQFF
>TRBV7-9
CAPGDRVNFTDTQYF
>TRBV7-9
CASSPPLITSGGEETQYF
>TRBV11-2
CASSLDRVAFF
>TRBV2
CASSEVYEQYF
>TRBV18
CASSPRSTGSNIEAFF
>TRBV6-5
CASSYLDTQYF
>TRBV25-1
CASGTGSYNEQFF
>TRBV9
CASSVPGAYGYTF
>TRBV2
CASSERTGSFEQYF
>TRBV28
CASSGYYEQYF
>TRBV6-8
CASSRKIYEQYF
>TRBV10-2
CASSTMNTEAFF
>TRBV7-2
CASSFGTGWTSEQYF
>TRBV5-8
CASSYRGGGEKLFF
>TRBV6-1
CASNRDGSRFYEQYF
>TRBV7-2
CASSFGWNQPQHF
>TRBV6-5
CASSPHGGYGEQYF
>TRBV27
CASKADTDTQYF
>TRBV18
CASSLIASRDSPLHF
>TRBV28
CAISPAALTDTQYF
>TRBV10-1
CASSEGNQPQHF
>TRBV15
CATNKKREANEKLFF
>TRBV29-1
CSVKPLFRESTDTQYF
>TRBV30
CAWSEGTRNNSPLHF
>TRBV5-1
CASSLALAGNTDTQYF
>TRBV5-3
CASSQQEGGYEQYF
>TRBV28
CASSLPGAKQFF
>TRBV5-4
CASSGGTGWAETQYF
>TRBV4-3
CASSQEDGYYGYTF
>TRBV19
CASRRLGANTEAFF